This T cell receptor (beta chain) originates from a study of vaccination effects on CD4 cells after COVID-19. Study outcomes and limitations: From healthy vaccinees, only 1 of 255 vaccine-induced clones also reacted to common cold coronaviruses. Convalescent patients were few in the study, and early post-infection timepoints were absent.

A note on this clone: Its specificity is not known.

V was shortened by 5 bases and J by 2 bases, with 12 bases between the two germline ends. The CDR3 extends over 14 amino acids. Germline V gene lookup returns CDR1 MNHEY and CDR2 SVGAGI. Antigen-specific CD4+ T cells expanded by the ViraFEST assay with viral peptide pools were then sequenced. At the end of 10 days of culture, CD4+ T cells were isolated. Nucleocapsid antibody tests were negative, and the vaccine recipients had no prior SARS-CoV-2 infection. Cultures had half their medium replaced with IL-2 medium on days 3 and 7. Data came from immunoSEQ multiplex PCR; TCRdb stores just in-frame clones and leaves some out. The sample holds tens of thousands of clones, under 75% seen once.

The TCR sequence derives from a human donor who received a COVID-19 vaccine. The chain recombines TRBV6-5 with TRBJ1-1; D is undetermined. The source was CD4+ T cells from PBMCs cultured with HCoV-OC43 spike peptides, collected before COVID-19 vaccination. The subset here: HCoV-OC43 spike overlapping peptide pool stimulation. The CDR3 spells CASSSWTDNTEAFF. The CDR3 region has the DNA TGTGCCAGCAGTAGCTGGACGGACAACACTGAAGCTTTCTTT.